These 26 T cell receptor beta chains originate from one sample sequenced in a study of cytomegalovirus exposure and HLA in healthy donors. In the PCR, 60 Vbeta and 13 Jbeta primers were used. Generated by immunoSEQ multiplex PCR, the TCRdb table keeps only in-frame clones and is missing some. The data hold about 160,000 clones, with around four fifths observed a single time. The specimen was PBMCs. These receptors were taken from a female donor in good health and CMV-seronegative.

The table lists this clone with a count of one. The rearrangement uses TRBV6-1 and TRBJ1-1, with TRBD1 matching 9 bases. With V trimmed by 5 bases and J by 4 bases, 2 bases remained unmatched. Germline lookup yields CDR1 MNHNS and CDR2 SASEGT. The CDR3 length is 13 residues. The CDR3 reads CASSLTGGTEAFF. CDR3 nucleotides: TGTGCCAGCAGTTTGACAGGGGGCACTGAAGCTTTCTTT.

The gene calls are TRBV27 and TRBJ2-7, with D possibly TRBD1 on 6 matching bases. Germline-derived CDR1 and CDR2 are MNHEY and SMNVEV (reference sequence). The CDR3 runs to 14 residues. V lost 4 bases and J lost 3, with 13 bases in between. The CDR3 sequence is CASSSPGQNYEQYF. The CDR3 DNA follows: TGTGCCAGCAGTTCACCCGGACAGAACTACGAGCAGTACTTC.

The chain carries TRBV25-1 and TRBJ2-5; 9 bases are a match to TRBD1. V trimming: 4 bases; J trimming: 3 bases; junction bases outside the gene matches: 9. Per the germline V gene, CDR1 is MGHDK and CDR2 is SYGVNS. This CDR3 region has 16 residues. DNA for the CDR3: TGTGCCAGCAGTGGGCAGAAAGGGACAGGGAAAGAGACCCAGTACTTC. This encodes CASSGQKGTGKETQYF.

The V gene is TRBV11-2, the J gene TRBJ2-7; 7 positions match TRBD2. The germline CDR1 and CDR2 sequences are SGHAT and FQNNGV. J lost 4 bases, V lost 0 bases, and 9 bases had no gene match. The length of the CDR3 is 16 residues. The CDR3 sequence is CASSLDSYSGGYEQYF. For the CDR3, the DNA is TGTGCCAGCAGCTTAGACTCTTATTCGGGGGGATACGAGCAGTACTTC.

The V gene is TRBV30, the J gene TRBJ1-4; D perhaps matches TRBD1 (6 bases). V was cut by 6 bases and J by 4 bases, with 21 bases left in between. CDR1 GTSNPN and CDR2 SVGIG come from the germline V gene (reference sequence). This CDR3 is 16 amino acids long. This CDR3 reads CACERRTADYNEKLFF. CDR3 bases: TGTGCCTGCGAAAGAAGGACAGCGGATTATAATGAAAAACTGTTTTTT.

Here the CDR3 DNA reads TGTGCCATCAGTGAGCCCCTGGGGGGAGGCGGGGGTTTAGAGACCCAGTACTTC. It codes for CAISEPLGGGGGLETQYF. The chain links TRBV10-3 to TRBJ2-5, with 7 bases identical to TRBD2. In germline, CDR1 is ENHRY, CDR2 SYGVKD. Trimming removed 2 bases from V and 4 bases from J; junction bases left unmatched: 16. This CDR3 has 18 residues.

This chain links TRBV18 with TRBJ1-1; D gene uncertain. This CDR3 is built from 13 residues. Germline V lookup: CDR1 KGHSH, CDR2 LQKENI. The V and J ends lost 3 bases and 4 bases respectively, with 9 bases between them. CDR3 sequence (DNA): TGTGCCAGCTCACCGAGGGAGTTCACTGAAGCTTTCTTT. Translated: CASSPREFTEAFF.

The gene calls are TRBV12-5 and TRBJ2-1; TRBD2 agrees at 11 bases. The CDR3 covers 15 residues. The germline V gene encodes CDR1 LGHNT and CDR2 FRNRAP. J was trimmed by 4 bases and V by 7 bases; bases with no gene match: 6. The CDR3 sequence: CASVRGTSGYNEQFF. The CDR3 DNA reads TGTGCTAGTGTTCGCGGGACTAGCGGTTACAATGAGCAGTTCTTC.

This clone was counted a few times. The V call is TRBV4-1, the J call TRBJ1-2, with 7 bases that match TRBD1. This CDR3 has 16 amino acids. V trimming: 4 bases; J trimming: 5 bases; junction bases outside the gene matches: 13. The germline V gene has CDR1 MGHRA and CDR2 YSYEKL. Written as DNA, the CDR3 is TGCGCCAGCAGCCCAACCCAGGGGGAGGTTAGGTATGGCTACACCTTC. Its translation: CASSPTQGEVRYGYTF.

The rearrangement joins TRBV27 to TRBJ1-2; D is possibly TRBD1 (6 bases). The CDR3 sequence is 13 residues long. Trimming cost V 4 bases and J 4 bases, with 10 bases left between them. CDR1 MNHEY and CDR2 SMNVEV come from the germline V gene (reference sequence). The CDR3 sequence: CASSWGQSYGYTF. The CDR3 DNA is TGTGCCAGCAGTTGGGGGCAGAGCTATGGCTACACCTTC.

The gene calls are TRBV7-2 and TRBJ2-1; D might be TRBD2 (7 bases). Trimming shortened V by 2 bases and J by 9 bases, and 11 bases separated the two germline ends. Germline CDR1 is SGHTA and CDR2 is FQGNSA. The CDR3 is 13 amino acids. CDR3 sequence reads: CASSLRGAGEQFF. DNA of the CDR3: TGTGCCAGCAGCTTACGGGGGGCCGGTGAGCAGTTCTTC.

Here the CDR3 reads CASSFKGSGDIQYF. In DNA form, the CDR3 reads TGTGCCAGCAGCTTCAAGGGGAGCGGGGACATTCAGTACTTC. The J gene is TRBJ2-4, the V gene TRBV5-4, with 7 bases lining up with TRBD2. This CDR3 has 14 amino acids. The germline CDR1 and CDR2 sequences are SGHNT and YYREEE (reference sequence). V lost 2 bases, J lost 8 bases, and 7 bases stayed unmatched.

The chain couples TRBV27 to TRBJ2-3, with D perhaps TRBD1 (7 bases). V was cut by 10 bases and J by 3 bases, with 17 bases left in between. The CDR3 runs 14 residues. Germline lookup yields CDR1 MNHEY and CDR2 SMNVEV (reference sequence). In DNA, the CDR3 is TGTGCCACCCAGGGGGGAGAAGCGACAGATACGCAGTATTTT. Amino acid sequence: CATQGGEATDTQYF.

The rearrangement uses TRBV4-2 and TRBJ2-1, with D uncertain. Per the germline V gene, CDR1 is LGHNA and CDR2 is YNFKEQ. The CDR3 has 17 residues. V was cut by 0 bases and J by 3 bases, with 15 bases left in between. Written as DNA, the CDR3 is TGTGCCAGCAGCCAAGATTCCCCACCACGAGACTACAATGAGCAGTTCTTC. Protein product: CASSQDSPPRDYNEQFF.

The gene calls are TRBV7-9 and TRBJ2-3, with a tentative D call TRBD1 (5 bases). V was pared by 1 base and J by 4 bases, with 9 bases between. This CDR3 has 14 amino acids. Germline loops: CDR1 SEHNR, CDR2 FQNEAQ (reference sequence). Written as DNA, the CDR3 is TGTGCCAGCAGCTTAGGCAGGGCCGCAGATACGCAGTATTTT. Residues: CASSLGRAADTQYF.

The chain links TRBV2 to TRBJ1-2; a weak D match, TRBD1 (6 bases). CDR1 is SNHLY, CDR2 FYNNEI, per germline. The CDR3 runs 15 residues. V lost 6 bases, J lost 0 bases, and 14 bases lay in between. This CDR3 is CASRGPQGPNYGYTF. The CDR3 DNA reads as TGTGCCAGCAGGGGCCCACAGGGCCCTAACTATGGCTACACCTTC.

CDR3 coding DNA: TGTGCCAGCAGTGAGTGGAGCGGGGAAGGCACAGATACGCAGTATTTT. Protein sequence: CASSEWSGEGTDTQYF. The genes are TRBV6-1 and TRBJ2-3, with TRBD2 matching over 7 bases. The V and J ends lost 3 bases and 1 base, in that order; junction bases with no gene match: 7. The V gene's germline CDR1 is MNHNS and CDR2 SASEGT. The CDR3 is 16 amino acids.

This clone was detected once. This chain joins TRBV2 and TRBJ2-3, with D perhaps matching TRBD2 (6 bases). CDR1 is SNHLY and CDR2 is FYNNEI in the germline V gene. V lost 1 base, J lost 4 bases, and 15 bases lay in between. The CDR3 totals 16 residues. The CDR3 nucleotides read TGTGCCAGCAGTGAAGTTGGCGGGGAGTTAGCAGATACGCAGTATTTT. It codes for CASSEVGGELADTQYF.

The chain links TRBV19 to TRBJ1-4; 8 nucleotides agree with TRBD1. After removal of 3 bases from V and 8 bases from J, the junction contained 8 bases not matched to a gene. This CDR3 has 15 amino acids. Germline CDR1 is LNHDA and CDR2 is SQIVND (reference sequence). The CDR3 region is CASSILGQGSEKLFF. DNA of the CDR3: TGTGCCAGTAGTATTCTCGGACAGGGTTCGGAAAAACTGTTTTTT.

This rearrangement joins TRBV5-4 to TRBJ1-2; D is undetermined. Trimming took off 2 bases at V and 12 bases at J, with 23 bases between the two ends. CDR3 length: 15 amino acids. Germline V gene sequence: CDR1 SGHNT, CDR2 YYREEE (reference sequence). The CDR3 protein is CASSLGREYAMRDTF. The CDR3 DNA sequence: TGTGCCAGCAGCTTAGGAAGGGAGTATGCTATGAGGGACACCTTC.

CDR3 sequence reads: CASSSSRGTGKTDTQYF. As DNA, the CDR3 is TGCGCCAGCAGCAGCAGTAGAGGGACAGGGAAAACAGATACGCAGTATTTT. The chain uses TRBV5-1 and TRBJ2-3; 9 nucleotides match TRBD1. With 4 bases clipped from V and 3 bases from J, the junction kept 12 bases outside the gene matches. This CDR3 spans 17 amino acids. CDR1 and CDR2 (germline): SGHRS, YFSETQ.

This chain joins TRBV5-1 and TRBJ1-5; 7 bases map to TRBD1. CDR1 is SGHRS, CDR2 YFSETQ, per germline. Trimming took 0 bases from V and 3 from J; bases not matched to a gene: 3. This CDR3 region has 15 residues. The CDR3 DNA reads as TGCGCCAGCAGCTTGGGAGGGACAGCCAATCAGCCCCAGCATTTT. Its protein is CASSLGGTANQPQHF. The whole variable domain, remainder taken from reference TRBV5-1 and TRBJ1-5, is KAGVTQTPRYLIKTRGQQVTLSCSPISGHRSVSWYQQTPGQGLQFLFEYFSETQRNKGNFPGRFSGRQFSNSRSEMNVSTLELGDSALYLCASSLGGTANQPQHFGDGTRLSIL.

This chain connects TRBV4-1 to TRBJ1-5; no definite D call. CDR1 MGHRA and CDR2 YSYEKL come from the germline V gene. The V gene lost 0 bases and the J gene lost 1 base, with 13 bases spanning the gap. CDR3 size: 17 residues. CDR3 sequence reads: CASSQDQAGGSNQPQHF. The CDR3 bases are TGCGCCAGCAGCCAAGATCAGGCGGGTGGAAGCAATCAGCCCCAGCATTTT.

This sequence joins TRBV10-3 and TRBJ2-7; 7 bases agree with TRBD1. Trimming at V came to 10 bases and at J to 3 bases, leaving 6 bases not matched to a gene. The CDR3 is 12 residues long. CDR1 and CDR2 from the germline V gene are ENHRY and SYGVKD. The CDR3: CATRQGNYEQYF. The CDR3 DNA reads as TGTGCCACTCGACAGGGTAACTACGAGCAGTACTTC.

The genes are TRBV18 and TRBJ1-5; maybe TRBD1 (6 bases). The V gene lost 6 bases and the J gene lost 6 bases, with 18 bases spanning the gap. The CDR3 totals 15 residues. Germline V gives CDR1 KGHSH, CDR2 LQKENI. The CDR3 protein is CASSLKGETGQPQHF. The CDR3 coding sequence is TGTGCCAGCTCTCTTAAGGGGGAAACGGGTCAGCCCCAGCATTTT.

V and J are TRBV10-3 and TRBJ2-7; 8 bases map to TRBD1. J gave up 2 bases and V 2 bases, and 5 bases lay outside the gene matches. CDR1 ENHRY and CDR2 SYGVKD come from the germline V gene. This CDR3 comprises 15 residues. The CDR3 DNA is TGTGCCATCAGTGAGGCCGGACAGGGTCCCTACGAGCAGTACTTC. Protein sequence: CAISEAGQGPYEQYF.